The TCR beta chain described here comes from a study of graft-versus-host responses after intestinal transplantation. Turning to this clone: Its matching antigen is unknown.

Measured with immunoSEQ multiplex PCR; TCRdb has only the in-frame clones, and not every one. The sample carries about 82,000 clones, around 92% recorded once. Germline values: CDR1 SGDLS, CDR2 YYNGEE. With V trimmed by 6 bases and J by 1 base, 5 bases remained unmatched. This CDR3 is built from 14 residues. The V and J genes are TRBV9 and TRBJ2-7; 9 positions agree with TRBD1. The material was unstimulated CD4+ T cells sorted from spleen or lymph node cells, obtained before intestinal transplant. The receptor's source is a human donor who received an intestinal transplant. CDR3 protein: CASNTGTGSYEQYF. DNA for the CDR3: TGTGCCAGCAATACCGGGACAGGGTCCTACGAGCAGTACTTC.